The 10 T cell receptor beta chains below all came from one sample that was sequenced in a study of blood T cell repertoires in COVID-19. Sequencing used immunoSEQ multiplex PCR; TCRdb keeps in-frame clones, though not all of them. The table lists under 300,000 clones, about 80% of them singletons. Sequenced sample: peripheral blood. The receptor source for this set is a woman aged 45 to 65 who had recovered from COVID-19.

This clone appeared a few times. The chain employs TRBV9 and TRBJ2-7, with D tentatively TRBD2 (6 bases). Germline CDR1 reads SGDLS; CDR2 reads YYNGEE. V lost 4 bases, J lost 0 bases, and 17 bases lay in between. The CDR3 totals 16 residues. CDR3 loop: CASSLGIGGSSYEQYF. In DNA, the CDR3 is TGTGCCAGCAGCTTAGGGATTGGGGGGAGCTCCTACGAGCAGTACTTC. Together with reference TRBV9 and TRBJ2-7, the CDR3 gives the full variable domain: DSGVTQTPKHLITATGQRVTLRCSPRSGDLSVYWYQQSLDQGLQFLIQYYNGEERAKGNILERFSAQQFPDLHSELNLSSLELGDSALYFCASSLGIGGSSYEQYFGPGTRLTVT.

This clone showed up just a few times. J is TRBJ1-2 and V is TRBV6-2 or TRBV6-3, with 10 bases fitting TRBD1. Germline assignment: CDR1 MNHEY and CDR2 SVGEGT. The CDR3 length is 17 residues. After removal of 3 bases from V and 0 bases from J, the junction contained 7 bases not matched to a gene. CDR3 sequence (DNA): TGTGCCAGCAGTTATCCCGGGACAGGGGACCCTAACTATGGCTACACCTTC. It is translated as CASSYPGTGDPNYGYTF.

This rearrangement joins TRBV27 to TRBJ1-3, with TRBD1 matching 8 bases. This CDR3 is built from 15 residues. CDR1 is MNHEY and CDR2 is SMNVEV in the germline V gene (reference sequence). Unmatched junction bases numbered 7, after V lost 5 bases and J lost 4 bases. CDR3 nucleotide sequence: TGTGCCAGCAGTCAGACAGGGGCGTCAGGAAACACCATATATTTT. Protein sequence: CASSQTGASGNTIYF.

The chain links TRBV5-4 to TRBJ2-4; D ambiguous. CDR3 length: 14 residues. Trimming took 4 bases from V and 3 from J, leaving 11 bases between them. Germline V gene data show CDR1 as SGHNT and CDR2 as YYREEE (reference sequence). The CDR3 region has the DNA TGTGCCAGCAGCACTCGGGTGGGCAAAAACATTCAGTACTTC. Its protein is CASSTRVGKNIQYF.

V usage is TRBV9 and J usage is TRBJ1-1, with 9 bases identical to TRBD1. The CDR3 is 16 amino acids. The junction had 11 bases not matched to a gene; V was cut back by 4 bases and J by 4 bases. The germline V gene encodes CDR1 SGDLS and CDR2 YYNGEE. The CDR3 nucleotides are TGTGCCAGCAGCCCCCAATCGGGACAGGGTATCACTGAAGCTTTCTTT. It specifies CASSPQSGQGITEAFF.

This rearrangement joins TRBV4-2 to TRBJ2-7; 8 bases agree with TRBD2. The V gene's germline CDR1 is LGHNA and CDR2 YNFKEQ. This CDR3 has 15 residues. V trimming: 4 bases; J trimming: 3 bases; junction bases outside the gene matches: 8. CDR3 residues: CASSLGPGTSYEQYF. CDR3 DNA: TGTGCCAGCAGCCTCGGCCCCGGGACTAGCTACGAGCAGTACTTC.

The rearrangement uses TRBV27 and TRBJ2-5; D perhaps matches TRBD1 (6 bases). Germline V gene data show CDR1 as MNHEY and CDR2 as SMNVEV (reference sequence). V lost 8 bases, J lost 5 bases, and 18 bases lay in between. The CDR3 contains 14 residues. CDR3 sequence: CASGLKGVGETQYF. CDR3 nucleotide sequence: TGTGCCAGCGGCTTAAAGGGGGTCGGGGAGACCCAGTACTTC.

This chain's CDR3 is CASSSSRGTGELFF. The DNA for the CDR3 is TGCGCCAGCAGCTCGAGCAGGGGCACCGGGGAGCTGTTTTTT. The chain has TRBV5-1 and TRBJ2-2, with TRBD1 as a possible D gene (6 bases). V was cut by 3 bases and J by 4 bases, with 10 bases left in between. The CDR3 runs to 14 residues. The germline gives CDR1 SGHRS, CDR2 YFSETQ.

The J gene is TRBJ2-5, the V gene TRBV11-3; TRBD1 agrees at 7 bases. This CDR3 is built from 16 residues. The germline V gene has CDR1 SGHNT and CDR2 YENEEA. V trimming: 5 bases; J trimming: 5 bases; junction bases outside the gene matches: 14. CDR3 sequence: CASSLRQRGLSETQYF. The CDR3 nucleotides read TGTGCCAGCAGCCTGAGGCAGAGGGGGCTCTCGGAGACCCAGTACTTC.

This clone was seen once. The chain combines TRBV6-5 with TRBJ2-3, with 8 bases fitting TRBD2. CDR3 length: 13 amino acids. Germline loops: CDR1 MNHEY, CDR2 SVGAGI. The CDR3 DNA reads TGTGCGACGCGTAGCGGGGCCACAGATACGCAGTATTTT. Amino acids: CATRSGATDTQYF.